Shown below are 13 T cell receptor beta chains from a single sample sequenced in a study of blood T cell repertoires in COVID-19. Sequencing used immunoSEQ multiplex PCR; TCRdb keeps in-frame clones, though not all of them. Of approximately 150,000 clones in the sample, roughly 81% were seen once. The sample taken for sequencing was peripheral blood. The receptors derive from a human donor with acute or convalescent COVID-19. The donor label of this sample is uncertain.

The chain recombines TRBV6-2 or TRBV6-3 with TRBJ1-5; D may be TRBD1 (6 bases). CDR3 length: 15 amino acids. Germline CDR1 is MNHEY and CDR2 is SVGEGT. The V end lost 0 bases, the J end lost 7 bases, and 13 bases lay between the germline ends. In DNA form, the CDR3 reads TGTGCCAGCAGTTACTCCGCAGGGGCGAACCAGCCCCAGCATTTT. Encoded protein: CASSYSAGANQPQHF.

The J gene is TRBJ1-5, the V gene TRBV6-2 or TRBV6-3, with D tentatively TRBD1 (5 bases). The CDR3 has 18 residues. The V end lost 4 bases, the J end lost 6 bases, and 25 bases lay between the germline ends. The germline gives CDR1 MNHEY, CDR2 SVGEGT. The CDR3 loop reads CASSLPSPRDFAGQPQHF. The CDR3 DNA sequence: TGTGCCAGCAGTTTACCCAGTCCCCGGGACTTCGCGGGTCAGCCCCAGCATTTT.

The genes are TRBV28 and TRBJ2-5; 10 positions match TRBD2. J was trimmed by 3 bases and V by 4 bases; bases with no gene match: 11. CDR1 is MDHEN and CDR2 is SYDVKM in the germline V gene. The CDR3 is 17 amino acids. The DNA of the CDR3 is TGTGCCAGCAGTTCGATTCCAAGCGGGGGGGTAAAAGAGACCCAGTACTTC. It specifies CASSSIPSGGVKETQYF.

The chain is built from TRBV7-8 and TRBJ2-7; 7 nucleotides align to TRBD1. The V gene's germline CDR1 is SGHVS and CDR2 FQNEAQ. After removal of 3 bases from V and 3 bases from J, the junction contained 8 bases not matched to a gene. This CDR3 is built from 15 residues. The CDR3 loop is CASSFGRGGFYEQYF. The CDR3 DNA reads TGTGCCAGCAGCTTCGGTCGAGGGGGCTTCTACGAGCAGTACTTC.

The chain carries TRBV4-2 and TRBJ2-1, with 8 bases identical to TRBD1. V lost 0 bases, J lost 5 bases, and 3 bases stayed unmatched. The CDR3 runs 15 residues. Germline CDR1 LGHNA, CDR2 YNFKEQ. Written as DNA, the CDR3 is TGTGCCAGCAGCCAAGATACAGGGGGGAACAATGAGCAGTTCTTC. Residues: CASSQDTGGNNEQFF.

The CDR3 region is CASSLQVPGAYEQYF. CDR3 nucleotides: TGTGCCAGCAGTCTACAGGTCCCTGGAGCCTACGAGCAGTACTTC. This chain links TRBV28 with TRBJ2-7; D might be TRBD1 (5 bases). This CDR3 is built from 15 residues. Germline CDR1 MDHEN, CDR2 SYDVKM. V was pared by 5 bases and J by 2 bases, with 16 bases between. The entire variable domain, with the rest obtained from reference TRBV28 and TRBJ2-7, is as follows: DVKVTQSSRYLVKRTGEKVFLECVQDMDHENMFWYRQDPGLGLRLIYFSYDVKMKEKGDIPEGYSVSREKKERFSLILESASTNQTSMYLCASSLQVPGAYEQYFGPGTRLTVT.

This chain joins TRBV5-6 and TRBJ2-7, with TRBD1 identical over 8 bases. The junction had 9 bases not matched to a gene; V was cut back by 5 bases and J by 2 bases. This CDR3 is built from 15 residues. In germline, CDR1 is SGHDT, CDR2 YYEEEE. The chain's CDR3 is CASRYGQGGPYEQYF. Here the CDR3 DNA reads TGTGCCAGCAGGTACGGACAGGGCGGACCCTACGAGCAGTACTTC. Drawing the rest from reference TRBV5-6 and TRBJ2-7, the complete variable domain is DAGVTQSPTHLIKTRGQQVTLRCSPKSGHDTVSWYQQALGQGPQFIFQYYEEEERQRGNFPDRFSGHQFPNYSSELNVNALLLGDSALYLCASRYGQGGPYEQYFGPGTRLTVT.

The CDR3 nucleotides are TGTGCCAGCAGCTTAGGGCATGAGCAGTTCTTC. It codes for CASSLGHEQFF. The chain links TRBV7-2 to TRBJ2-1; D is ambiguous. Deletions cut 1 base from V and 8 bases from J, with 3 bases between. CDR1 and CDR2 from the germline V gene are SGHTA and FQGNSA. This CDR3 has 11 residues.

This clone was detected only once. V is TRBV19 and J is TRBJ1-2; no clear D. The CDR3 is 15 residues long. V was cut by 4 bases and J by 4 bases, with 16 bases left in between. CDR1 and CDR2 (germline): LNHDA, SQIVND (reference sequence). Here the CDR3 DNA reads TGTGCCAGTAGTACCTCCTCGGGAGGCATCTATGGCTACACCTTC. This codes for CASSTSSGGIYGYTF. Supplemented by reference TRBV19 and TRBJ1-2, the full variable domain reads DGGITQSPKYLFRKEGQNVTLSCEQNLNHDAMYWYRQDPGQGLRLIYYSQIVNDFQKGDIAEGYSVSREKKESFPLTVTSAQKNPTAFYLCASSTSSGGIYGYTFGSGTRLTVV.

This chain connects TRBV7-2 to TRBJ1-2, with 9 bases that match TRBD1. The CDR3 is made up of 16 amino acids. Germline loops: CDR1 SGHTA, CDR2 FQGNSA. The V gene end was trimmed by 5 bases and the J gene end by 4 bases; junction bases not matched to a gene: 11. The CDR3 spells CASSLNPGQGPYGYTF. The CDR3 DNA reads TGTGCCAGCAGCCTAAACCCGGGACAGGGTCCCTATGGCTACACCTTC.

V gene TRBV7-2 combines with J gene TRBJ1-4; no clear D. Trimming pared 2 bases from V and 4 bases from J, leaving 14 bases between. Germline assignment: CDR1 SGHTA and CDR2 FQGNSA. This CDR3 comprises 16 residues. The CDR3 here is CASSLNRVEINEKLFF. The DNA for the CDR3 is TGTGCCAGCAGCTTAAATCGCGTCGAGATTAATGAAAAACTGTTTTTT.

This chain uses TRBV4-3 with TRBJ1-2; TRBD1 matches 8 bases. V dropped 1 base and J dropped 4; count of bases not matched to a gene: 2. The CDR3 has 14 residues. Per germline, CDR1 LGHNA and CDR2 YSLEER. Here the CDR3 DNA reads TGCGCCAGCAGCCAAGTCGGACAGGGCTATGGCTACACCTTC. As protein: CASSQVGQGYGYTF.

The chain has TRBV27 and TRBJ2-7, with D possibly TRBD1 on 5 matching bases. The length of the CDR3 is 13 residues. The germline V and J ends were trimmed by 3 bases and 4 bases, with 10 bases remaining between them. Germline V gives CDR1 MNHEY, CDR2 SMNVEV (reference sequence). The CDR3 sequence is CASSFGQGYEQYV. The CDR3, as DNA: TGTGCCAGCAGTTTCGGGCAGGGATACGAGCAGTACGTC.